This T cell receptor (beta chain) was documented in a study of CD4+ T cells in melanoma. As for this clone: The antigen is undetermined.

General study results and limits: Reportedly, melanoma neoantigen-specific CD4+ T cells showed varied differentiation states.

Produced via immunoSEQ multiplex PCR; TCRdb's table is partial and in-frame only. The sample has 8,000 to 10,000 clones, approximately 78% seen once. The sample was tumor tissue. The clonotype originates from a human donor with melanoma.

CDR3 in DNA: TGCGCCAGCAGCCAAGAGCCGAATTTTTCTGGAAACACCATATATTTT. Its translation: CASSQEPNFSGNTIYF. The chain is built from TRBV4-1 and TRBJ1-3, with no clear D. CDR1 is MGHRA and CDR2 is YSYEKL in the germline V gene. The CDR3 consists of 16 residues. V lost 0 bases, J lost 1 base, and 10 bases lay in between.